These 26 T cell receptor beta chains were all obtained from the same sample, sequenced in a study of siplizumab effects on memory and regulatory T cells. Using immunoSEQ multiplex PCR, the repertoire was profiled, and TCRdb retains in-frame clones only, with some absent. The sample shows tens of thousands of clones, approximately 93% of them seen only once. Source material: CD8+ T cells sorted from blood. Receptors were obtained from a human donor in good health.

In the case of this clone: A junction boundary mismatches the germline segment, possibly from a read error. The gene calls are TRBV7-7 and TRBJ2-1; tentative D call: TRBD1 (6 bases). CDR1 is SSHAT, CDR2 FNYEAQ, per germline (reference sequence). The CDR3 length is 14 residues. The CDR3, as DNA: TGTGCTAGCAGCGTGCCCGTTGGGGGCGGTGAGCAGTTCTTC. Translated, it gives CASSVPVGGGEQFF.

The V and J genes are TRBV27 and TRBJ2-2; D not resolved. CDR1 is MNHEY and CDR2 is SMNVEV in the germline V gene (reference sequence). CDR3 length equals 19 residues. Trimming cost V 0 bases and J 3 bases, with 20 bases left between them. CDR3 residues: CASSLSGFVNTQYTGELFF. The CDR3, as DNA: TGTGCCAGCAGTTTATCGGGCTTTGTGAACACACAGTACACCGGGGAGCTGTTTTTT.

This chain joins TRBV6-1 and TRBJ2-7; TRBD1 matches at 9 bases. This CDR3 has 13 amino acids. With 4 bases clipped from V and 5 bases from J, the junction kept 3 bases outside the gene matches. Germline assignment: CDR1 MNHNS and CDR2 SASEGT. The CDR3 DNA reads TGTGCCAGCAGTGGGGACAGGGCCGACGAGCAGTACTTC. It translates to CASSGDRADEQYF.

The V call is TRBV11-2, the J call TRBJ1-1; no definite D call. Trimming took off 0 bases at V and 5 bases at J, with 13 bases between the two ends. The CDR3 totals 15 residues. Germline CDR1 SGHAT, CDR2 FQNNGV. DNA for the CDR3: TGTGCCAGCAGCTTAGATTGGACGGGGAGGACTGAAGCTTTCTTT. As protein: CASSLDWTGRTEAFF.

Points on this clone: The junction and the germline gene differ at one end; a read error may be behind it. The chain employs TRBV18 and TRBJ2-7, with 9 bases matching TRBD1. Germline CDR1 reads KGHSH; CDR2 reads LQKENI. CDR3 length equals 16 residues. The CDR3 DNA sequence: TGTGCCAGCCCACCCCTTCTCCGGGACAGGGTGGAAGAGCAGTACTTC. It yields the protein CASPPLLRDRVEEQYF.

The chain combines TRBV5-6 with TRBJ2-2; D gene ambiguous. The germline V gene encodes CDR1 SGHDT and CDR2 YYEEEE. V lost 3 bases and J lost 5, with 11 bases in between. The CDR3 runs 14 residues. CDR3 sequence: CASSSMAKTGELFF. The CDR3 coding sequence is TGTGCCAGCAGCTCGATGGCTAAAACCGGGGAGCTGTTTTTT.

The chain is built from TRBV5-6 and TRBJ2-2; TRBD2 agrees at 8 bases. V dropped 4 bases and J dropped 3; count of bases not matched to a gene: 5. The CDR3 sequence is 15 residues long. CDR1 is SGHDT, CDR2 YYEEEE, per germline. Here the CDR3 DNA reads TGTGCCAGCAGCCCCGGGACTAGACACACCGGGGAGCTGTTTTTT. Translated, it gives CASSPGTRHTGELFF.

The V and J genes are TRBV21-1 and TRBJ1-1. TRBV21-1 is a pseudogene segment. The CDR3 extends over 17 amino acids. CDR3 DNA: TGTGCCAGCAGCAAAGAAAGGGGGGGGAGGAGGTACACTGAAGCTTTCTTT. As protein: CASSKERGGRRYTEAFF.

The chain carries TRBV9 and TRBJ2-7; D is unclear. The germline gives CDR1 SGDLS, CDR2 YYNGEE. This CDR3 comprises 15 residues. The germline V and J ends were trimmed by 0 bases and 2 bases, with 12 bases remaining between them. This chain's CDR3 is CASSVAFGETYEQYF. The CDR3 DNA reads as TGTGCCAGCAGCGTAGCTTTCGGAGAAACCTACGAGCAGTACTTC.

The CDR3 loop is CASSLGDRFNEQFF. In nucleotides, the CDR3 is TGTGCCAGCAGCTTAGGAGACAGGTTCAATGAGCAGTTCTTC. The chain carries TRBV13 and TRBJ2-1; D perhaps matches TRBD1 (6 bases). Germline V CDR1 and CDR2: PRHDT, FYEKMQ (reference sequence). The CDR3 extends over 14 amino acids. The V and J ends lost 0 bases and 6 bases respectively, with 9 bases between them. Variable domain in full (rest from reference TRBV13 and TRBJ2-1): AAGVIQSPRHLIKEKRETATLKCYPIPRHDTVYWYQQGPGQDPQFLISFYEKMQSDKGSIPDRFSAQQFSDYHSELNMSSLELGDSALYFCASSLGDRFNEQFFGPGTRLTVL.

The sample holds one count of this clone. The genes are TRBV5-1 and TRBJ2-5; D unresolved. Germline V gene sequence: CDR1 SGHRS, CDR2 YFSETQ. The V end was cut by 0 bases, the J end by 4 bases, with 13 bases between. This CDR3 has 15 amino acids. DNA for the CDR3: TGCGCCAGCAGCTTGGTCGGCCTAGGGCGAGAGACCCAGTACTTC. This encodes CASSLVGLGRETQYF. The complete variable domain, with remaining parts taken from reference TRBV5-1 and TRBJ2-5, reads KAGVTQTPRYLIKTRGQQVTLSCSPISGHRSVSWYQQTPGQGLQFLFEYFSETQRNKGNFPGRFSGRQFSNSRSEMNVSTLELGDSALYLCASSLVGLGRETQYFGPGTRLLVL.

V is TRBV19 and J is TRBJ1-1; 7 positions agree with TRBD1. CDR3 length: 15 amino acids. V lost 4 bases and J lost 6; bases outside the gene matches: 11. Per germline, CDR1 LNHDA and CDR2 SQIVND (reference sequence). The CDR3 nucleotides are TGTGCCAGTAGTAAAGACAGGGATACTTACCCTGAAGCTTTCTTT. Protein: CASSKDRDTYPEAFF.

A few counts support this clone. This sequence joins TRBV6-5 and TRBJ2-5, with D maybe TRBD1 (5 bases). The germline V and J ends were trimmed by 5 bases and 1 base, with 14 bases remaining between them. The germline CDR1 and CDR2 sequences are MNHEY and SVGAGI. This CDR3 spans 15 amino acids. DNA for the CDR3: TGTGCCAGCAGTCAATCGACAGCGATCCAAGAGACCCAGTACTTC. Its translation is CASSQSTAIQETQYF.

This rearrangement joins TRBV7-6 to TRBJ2-3; D is perhaps TRBD1 (5 bases). Germline CDR1 and CDR2: SGHVS and FNYEAQ. The length of the CDR3 is 15 residues. V shed 1 base and J shed 1 base, with 9 bases lying between them. The CDR3 DNA reads TGTGCCAGCAGCTTAGAAGGGGATCGCACAGATACGCAGTATTTT. Translating it yields CASSLEGDRTDTQYF. The whole variable domain, remainder taken from reference TRBV7-6 and TRBJ2-3, is GAGVSQSPRYKVTKRGQDVALRCDPISGHVSLYWYRQALGQGPEFLTYFNYEAQQDKSGLPNDRFSAERPEGSISTLTIQRTEQRDSAMYRCASSLEGDRTDTQYFGPGTRLTVL.

V usage is TRBV6-4 and J usage is TRBJ2-3; 12 nucleotides line up with TRBD2. Germline V gene sequence: CDR1 MRHNA, CDR2 SNTAGT. Trimming removed 2 bases from V and 6 bases from J; junction bases left unmatched: 0. This CDR3 has 14 amino acids. The CDR3 region is CASSDGTSGDTQYF. The DNA of the CDR3 is TGTGCCAGCAGTGACGGGACTAGCGGGGATACGCAGTATTTT.

The chain links TRBV21-1 to TRBJ2-5; the table calls TRBD1, which could not be checked here. TRBV21-1 is a pseudogene segment. CDR3 length: 18 residues. In nucleotides, the CDR3 is TGTGCCAGCAGCAAAAGGTCAGGGGGCGGTCAGGCCGAAGAGACCCAGTACTTC. This codes for CASSKRSGGGQAEETQYF.

This rearrangement joins TRBV7-9 to TRBJ2-7; 10 bases agree with TRBD2. This CDR3 is built from 14 residues. The V gene's germline CDR1 is SEHNR and CDR2 FQNEAQ (reference sequence). V lost 4 bases to trimming and J lost 3 bases; unmatched junction nucleotides: 3. CDR3 sequence reads: CASSSSSGSYEQYF. Written as DNA, the CDR3 is TGTGCCAGCAGCTCCTCTAGCGGGAGCTACGAGCAGTACTTC.

The chain links TRBV7-8 to TRBJ2-3, with 9 bases lining up with TRBD2. The V segment lost 2 bases and the J segment 2 bases; nucleotides outside the gene matches: 5. The CDR3 runs to 16 residues. Per the germline V gene, CDR1 is SGHVS and CDR2 is FQNEAQ. CDR3 DNA sequence: TGTGCCAGCAGCTTATCTAGCGGGATTTACACAGATACGCAGTATTTT. Translating it yields CASSLSSGIYTDTQYF.

The chain couples TRBV5-1 to TRBJ2-3; D remains ambiguous. This CDR3 spans 13 amino acids. V lost 3 bases, J lost 1 base, and 6 bases lay in between. Germline-derived CDR1 and CDR2 are SGHRS and YFSETQ. The CDR3 coding sequence is TGCGCCAGCAGCTGGACGGGCACAGATACGCAGTATTTT. It codes for CASSWTGTDTQYF.

The chain links TRBV7-2 to TRBJ2-1; TRBD2 matches 9 bases. In germline, CDR1 is SGHTA, CDR2 FQGNSA. Unmatched junction bases numbered 7, after V lost 0 bases and J lost 4 bases. This CDR3 is 17 amino acids long. CDR3 nucleotides: TGTGCCAGCAGCTTAGCACGCGGGGGGGCAATTTACAATGAGCAGTTCTTC. Amino acid sequence: CASSLARGGAIYNEQFF.

The chain couples TRBV27 to TRBJ1-2; the D is unclear. Trimming took 2 bases from V and 4 from J, leaving 11 bases between them. The CDR3 has 14 residues. Germline assignment: CDR1 MNHEY and CDR2 SMNVEV (reference sequence). The CDR3 coding sequence is TGTGCCAGCAGTTTAAGGTTTAAGGGCTATGGCTACACCTTC. Amino acid sequence: CASSLRFKGYGYTF.

V is TRBV11-2 and J is TRBJ2-5; perhaps TRBD2 as D (5 bases). CDR1 SGHAT and CDR2 FQNNGV come from the germline V gene. The V and J ends lost 0 bases and 5 bases respectively, with 22 bases between them. The CDR3 covers 18 residues. The CDR3, as DNA: TGTGCCAGCAGCTTAGATAGGGAGAATTTGCCACGCAGGGAGACCCAGTACTTC. Translating gives CASSLDRENLPRRETQYF. Supplemented by reference TRBV11-2 and TRBJ2-5, the full variable domain reads EAGVAQSPRYKIIEKRQSVAFWCNPISGHATLYWYQQILGQGPKLLIQFQNNGVVDDSQLPKDRFSAERLKGVDSTLKIQPAKLEDSAVYLCASSLDRENLPRRETQYFGPGTRLLVL.

On this clone itself: An end of the junction does not agree with germline; a read error may underlie this. This rearrangement joins TRBV9 to TRBJ2-3; D call uncertain. CDR3 length: 12 amino acids. CDR1 and CDR2 (germline): SGDLS, YYNGEE. The CDR3 here is CASSVSARILNF. The CDR3 bases are TGTGCCAGCAGCGTTTCCGCTAGGATCTTAAACTTT.

This chain joins TRBV6-5 and TRBJ2-1; weak D call: TRBD2 (6 bases). The CDR3 contains 16 residues. CDR1 and CDR2 from the germline V gene are MNHEY and SVGAGI. V was shortened by 0 bases and J by 0 bases, with 9 bases between the two germline ends. The CDR3 DNA reads as TGTGCCAGCAGTTACTCGACCGGGAGCTCCTACAATGAGCAGTTCTTC. Residues: CASSYSTGSSYNEQFF.

The rearrangement joins TRBV27 to TRBJ1-5, with D hard to call. In germline, CDR1 is MNHEY, CDR2 SMNVEV (reference sequence). Trimming stripped 8 bases from V and 2 bases from J, with 7 bases between. The CDR3 extends over 12 amino acids. In nucleotides, the CDR3 is TGTGCCAGCGGCACTGGCAATCAGCCCCAGCATTTT. Encoded protein: CASGTGNQPQHF.

Remarks on this clone: At one boundary the junction diverges from the germline segment, which might be a read error. The rearrangement links TRBV27 to TRBJ1-2; D remains ambiguous. The CDR3 consists of 11 residues. In germline, CDR1 is MNHEY, CDR2 SMNVEV (reference sequence). The CDR3: CATSAGYGYTF. The CDR3 coding sequence is TGTGCCACCAGTGCGGGCTATGGCTACACCTTC.